What follows are 5 T cell receptor beta chains derived from one specimen sequenced in a study of T cells in Graves' hyperthyroidism and ophthalmopathy. Amplified TCR beta CDR3 regions derived from RNA transcripts. During a first-round RT-PCR of the TCR CDR3, the HTBI primer set was used. TCRdb re-derived calls from the multiplex PCR reads in MiXCR, one entry per CDR3 protein. This sample has about 350,000 distinct CDR3 sequences, with more than 11% found just once. Sequenced sample: blood. These receptors originate from a woman aged 30 to 39 with Graves' hyperthyroidism.

This clonotype has a count of ten or more. This sequence joins TRBV28 and TRBJ2-2; 8 nucleotides agree with TRBD2. Germline lookup yields CDR1 MDHEN and CDR2 SYDVKM. The V segment lost 10 bases and the J segment 5 bases; nucleotides outside the gene matches: 9. The CDR3 is 14 residues long. For the CDR3, the DNA is TGTGCCACGAGGTTAGCGGGACGGACCGGGGAGCTGTTTTTT. Translated, it gives CATRLAGRTGELFF.

This clonotype was seen at least ten times. The V call is TRBV7-2, the J call TRBJ2-2; 9 nucleotides line up with TRBD1. V dropped 5 bases and J dropped 6; count of bases not matched to a gene: 7. This CDR3 region has 15 residues. Germline V gene sequence: CDR1 SGHTA, CDR2 FQGNSA. In DNA form, the CDR3 reads TGTGCCAGCAGCCCAAGGACAGGGGTCGCCGGGGAGCTGTTTTTT. It specifies CASSPRTGVAGELFF.

This clonotype was picked up many times. This chain links TRBV15 with TRBJ1-5; 7 bases line up with TRBD1. Trimming at V came to 0 bases and at J to 5 bases, leaving 4 bases not matched to a gene. The germline V gene has CDR1 LNHNV and CDR2 YYDKDF (reference sequence). This CDR3 contains 15 residues. The CDR3: CATSRDRQGHQPQHF. In DNA form, the CDR3 reads TGTGCCACCAGCAGAGACCGACAGGGACATCAGCCCCAGCATTTT.

This clonotype was seen more than once but under ten times. This chain links TRBV29-1 with TRBJ2-3; weak D call: TRBD2 (6 bases). V lost 0 bases and J 3 bases, leaving 13 bases between the germline ends. CDR3 size: 15 residues. CDR1 SQVTM and CDR2 ANQGSEA come from the germline V gene. The CDR3 reads CSVEDGGIRTDTQYF. The DNA for the CDR3 is TGCAGCGTTGAAGATGGGGGGATTAGGACAGATACGCAGTATTTT.

This clonotype showed up many times. The chain is built from TRBV5-1 and TRBJ2-1; 7 nucleotides align to TRBD2. CDR3 length equals 15 residues. Germline CDR1 and CDR2: SGHRS and YFSETQ. Germline trimming cut 1 base from V and 2 bases from J; bases unmatched to any gene: 3. The CDR3 loop reads CASSLRREPYNEQFF. As DNA, the CDR3 is TGCGCCAGCAGCTTGCGGCGGGAGCCCTACAATGAGCAGTTCTTC.